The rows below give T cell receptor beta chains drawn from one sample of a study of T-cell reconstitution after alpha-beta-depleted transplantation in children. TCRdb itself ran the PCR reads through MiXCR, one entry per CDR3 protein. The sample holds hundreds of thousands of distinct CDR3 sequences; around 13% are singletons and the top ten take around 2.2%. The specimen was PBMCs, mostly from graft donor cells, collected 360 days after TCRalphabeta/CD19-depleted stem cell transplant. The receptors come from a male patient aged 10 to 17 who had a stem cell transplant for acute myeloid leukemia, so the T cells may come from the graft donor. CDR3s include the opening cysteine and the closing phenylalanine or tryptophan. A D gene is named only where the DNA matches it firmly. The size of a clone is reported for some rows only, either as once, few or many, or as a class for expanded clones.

CDR3 protein: CASSSGSYFQETQYF
CDR3 DNA: TGTGCCAGCAGCTCAGGATCTTACTTCCAAGAGACCCAGTACTTC
D gene: .
V gene: TRBV7-3
J gene: TRBJ2-5
clone size: few

CDR3 protein: CASSLVDPYNEQFF
CDR3 DNA: TGTGCCAGCAGTTTAGTGGATCCCTACAATGAGCAGTTCTTC
D gene: .
V gene: TRBV12-3/TRBV12-4
J gene: TRBJ2-1
clone size: few

CDR3 protein: CASSSSRQLASGNTIYF
CDR3 DNA: TGTGCCAGCAGTAGCTCCCGACAGTTGGCATCTGGAAACACCATATATTTT
D gene: .
V gene: TRBV27
J gene: TRBJ1-3
clone size: .

CDR3 protein: CSARILAGSYNEQFF
CDR3 DNA: TGCAGTGCTAGAATCCTAGCGGGCTCCTACAATGAGCAGTTCTTC
D gene: TRBD2
V gene: TRBV20-1
J gene: TRBJ2-1
clone size: many

CDR3 protein: CSVGNVGPFYGYTF
CDR3 DNA: TGCAGCGTTGGGAACGTAGGGCCCTTTTATGGCTACACCTTC
D gene: .
V gene: TRBV29-1
J gene: TRBJ1-2
clone size: few

CDR3 protein: CASSRLKGEGYEQYF
CDR3 DNA: TGTGCCAGCAGCCGCCTGAAGGGGGAGGGATACGAGCAGTACTTC
D gene: .
V gene: TRBV7-2
J gene: TRBJ2-7
clone size: few

CDR3 protein: CASSPGTSPDYEQYF
CDR3 DNA: TGTGCCAGCTCACCGGGGACTAGCCCTGACTACGAGCAGTACTTC
D gene: TRBD2
V gene: TRBV18
J gene: TRBJ2-7
clone size: .

CDR3 protein: CSARAALRQGNLETQYF
CDR3 DNA: TGCAGTGCTAGGGCCGCTTTGAGGCAGGGGAACCTGGAGACCCAGTACTTC
D gene: .
V gene: TRBV20-1
J gene: TRBJ2-5
clone size: many

CDR3 protein: CSVEEYREKLFF
CDR3 DNA: TGCAGCGTTGAAGAATACAGGGAAAAACTGTTTTTT
D gene: .
V gene: TRBV29-1
J gene: TRBJ1-4
clone size: .

CDR3 protein: CASSQGLAVTQETQYF
CDR3 DNA: TGTGCCAGCAGCCAAGGACTAGCGGTTACCCAAGAGACCCAGTACTTC
D gene: TRBD2
V gene: TRBV4-2
J gene: TRBJ2-5
clone size: few

CDR3 protein: CASSFGYPRETQYF
CDR3 DNA: TGTGCCAGCAGCTTCGGATATCCAAGGGAGACCCAGTACTTC
D gene: .
V gene: TRBV7-2
J gene: TRBJ2-5
clone size: .

CDR3 protein: CASSQGGETQYF
CDR3 DNA: TGTGCCAGCAGCCAAGGCGGAGAGACCCAGTACTTC
D gene: .
V gene: TRBV3-1
J gene: TRBJ2-5
clone size: many

CDR3 protein: CASSLTEYGYTF
CDR3 DNA: TGTGCCAGCAGTTTGACAGAGTATGGCTACACCTTC
D gene: .
V gene: TRBV28
J gene: TRBJ1-2
clone size: few

CDR3 protein: CASSATSGRIDTQYF
CDR3 DNA: TGTGCCAGCAGCGCCACTAGCGGGAGGATAGATACGCAGTATTTT
D gene: TRBD2
V gene: TRBV9
J gene: TRBJ2-3
clone size: .

CDR3 protein: CASSLSASLKAYEQYF
CDR3 DNA: TGTGCCAGCAGTTTATCGGCTAGCCTTAAGGCCTACGAGCAGTACTTC
D gene: .
V gene: TRBV28
J gene: TRBJ2-7
clone size: many

CDR3 protein: CSATGTPREDYEQYF
CDR3 DNA: TGCAGTGCCACCGGGACCCCTAGGGAAGACTACGAGCAGTACTTC
D gene: .
V gene: TRBV20-1
J gene: TRBJ2-7
clone size: .

CDR3 protein: CASSEVVTGGAGELFF
CDR3 DNA: TGTGCCAGCAGTGAAGTAGTGACAGGGGGGGCCGGGGAGCTGTTTTTT
D gene: TRBD1
V gene: TRBV2
J gene: TRBJ2-2
clone size: many

CDR3 protein: CASILPRSRRPDTQYF
CDR3 DNA: TGTGCCAGCATCTTGCCGCGGTCCCGACGACCAGATACGCAGTATTTT
D gene: .
V gene: TRBV28
J gene: TRBJ2-3
clone size: .

CDR3 protein: CSVYPGLAGSGLLVPNEQFF
CDR3 DNA: TGCAGCGTTTATCCGGGACTAGCGGGCTCAGGGCTACTTGTGCCCAATGAGCAGTTCTTC
D gene: TRBD2
V gene: TRBV29-1
J gene: TRBJ2-1
clone size: many

CDR3 protein: CATAGLAGAGANVLTF
CDR3 DNA: TGTGCCACGGCGGGACTAGCAGGGGCTGGGGCCAACGTCCTGACTTTC
D gene: TRBD2
V gene: TRBV28
J gene: TRBJ2-6
clone size: few

CDR3 protein: CASSLGGEGAVNTEAFF
CDR3 DNA: TGTGCCAGCAGTTTGGGGGGAGAAGGGGCGGTGAACACTGAAGCTTTCTTT
D gene: .
V gene: TRBV28
J gene: TRBJ1-1
clone size: .

CDR3 protein: CASSQEGGRAASHNEQFF
CDR3 DNA: TGTGCCAGCAGCCAAGAGGGGGGGAGGGCCGCTTCCCACAATGAGCAGTTCTTC
D gene: TRBD2
V gene: TRBV3-1
J gene: TRBJ2-1
clone size: .

CDR3 protein: CASQAGSGSGELFF
CDR3 DNA: TGTGCCAGCCAGGCCGGGAGTGGTTCCGGGGAGCTGTTTTTT
D gene: .
V gene: TRBV2
J gene: TRBJ2-2
clone size: once

CDR3 protein: CSASRTSGLGDEQFF
CDR3 DNA: TGCAGTGCTAGCCGGACTAGCGGCCTGGGGGATGAGCAGTTCTTC
D gene: TRBD2
V gene: TRBV20-1
J gene: TRBJ2-1
clone size: few

CDR3 protein: CASARLSGANVLTF
CDR3 DNA: TGTGCCAGCGCTCGTCTGTCTGGGGCCAACGTCCTGACTTTC
D gene: .
V gene: TRBV28
J gene: TRBJ2-6
clone size: .

CDR3 protein: CASCKTGAQDTQYF
CDR3 DNA: TGTGCCAGCTGCAAGACAGGGGCCCAAGATACGCAGTATTTT
D gene: TRBD1
V gene: TRBV6-2/TRBV6-3
J gene: TRBJ2-3
clone size: many

CDR3 protein: CSARASGTSGSGKTQYF
CDR3 DNA: TGCAGTGCTAGAGCCTCCGGGACTAGCGGGAGCGGAAAGACCCAGTACTTC
D gene: TRBD2
V gene: TRBV20-1
J gene: TRBJ2-5
clone size: .

CDR3 protein: CASSLDLSLYTGELFF
CDR3 DNA: TGTGCCAGCAGCTTGGATCTGTCCCTTTACACCGGGGAGCTGTTTTTT
D gene: .
V gene: TRBV5-4
J gene: TRBJ2-2
clone size: many

CDR3 protein: CASSLRSGSGRPRAQYF
CDR3 DNA: TGTGCCAGCAGTTTACGGTCAGGCAGCGGGAGACCTCGGGCGCAGTACTTC
D gene: TRBD2
V gene: TRBV12-3/TRBV12-4
J gene: TRBJ2-7
clone size: many

CDR3 protein: CSATGARRVGYEQYF
CDR3 DNA: TGCAGTGCTACCGGGGCCCGGCGGGTAGGCTACGAGCAGTACTTC
D gene: .
V gene: TRBV20-1
J gene: TRBJ2-7
clone size: few

CDR3 protein: CASSLVAGDEQYF
CDR3 DNA: TGTGCCAGCAGCTTGGTAGCGGGAGACGAGCAGTACTTC
D gene: TRBD2
V gene: TRBV11-3
J gene: TRBJ2-7
clone size: few

CDR3 protein: CASINRGDVAYNEQFF
CDR3 DNA: TGTGCCAGCATTAATAGGGGGGACGTGGCTTACAATGAGCAGTTCTTC
D gene: .
V gene: TRBV7-9
J gene: TRBJ2-1
clone size: few

CDR3 protein: CASSFWRGYNEQFF
CDR3 DNA: TGCGCCAGCAGCTTCTGGCGGGGTTACAATGAGCAGTTCTTC
D gene: .
V gene: TRBV5-1
J gene: TRBJ2-1
clone size: few

CDR3 protein: CASSVGGTTSTDTQYF
CDR3 DNA: TGTGCCAGCAGCGTAGGGGGGACTACTAGCACAGATACGCAGTATTTT
D gene: TRBD2
V gene: TRBV9
J gene: TRBJ2-3
clone size: .

CDR3 protein: CASALGGGRAAYEQYF
CDR3 DNA: TGTGCCAGCGCCCTAGGGGGCGGGAGGGCCGCCTACGAGCAGTACTTC
D gene: TRBD2
V gene: TRBV28
J gene: TRBJ2-7
clone size: .

CDR3 protein: CASRIPGRVGTYEQYF
CDR3 DNA: TGTGCCAGCAGGATCCCCGGGAGGGTGGGAACCTACGAGCAGTACTTC
D gene: TRBD2
V gene: TRBV6-2/TRBV6-3
J gene: TRBJ2-7
clone size: many

CDR3 protein: CATNRAGGADTQYF
CDR3 DNA: TGTGCCACCAACCGAGCGGGAGGGGCAGATACGCAGTATTTT
D gene: TRBD2
V gene: TRBV15
J gene: TRBJ2-3
clone size: few

CDR3 protein: CASRPLDRAYEQYF
CDR3 DNA: TGTGCCAGCAGACCCCTAGACAGGGCCTACGAGCAGTACTTC
D gene: TRBD1
V gene: TRBV7-9
J gene: TRBJ2-7
clone size: .

CDR3 protein: CASSFLLAGGAQETQYF
CDR3 DNA: TGTGCCAGCAGCTTTCTACTAGCGGGAGGCGCCCAAGAGACCCAGTACTTC
D gene: TRBD2
V gene: TRBV11-1
J gene: TRBJ2-5
clone size: .

CDR3 protein: CSAPTSINEQFF
CDR3 DNA: TGCAGTGCCCCAACTAGTATCAATGAGCAGTTCTTC
D gene: .
V gene: TRBV20-1
J gene: TRBJ2-1
clone size: .

CDR3 protein: CASSLSSGFTDTQYF
CDR3 DNA: TGTGCCAGCAGCTTAAGTAGCGGCTTCACAGATACGCAGTATTTT
D gene: .
V gene: TRBV7-8
J gene: TRBJ2-3
clone size: .

CDR3 protein: CASSSLAILSYNEQFF
CDR3 DNA: TGTGCCAGCAGTTCCCTAGCAATTCTCTCCTACAATGAGCAGTTCTTC
D gene: .
V gene: TRBV6-2/TRBV6-3
J gene: TRBJ2-1
clone size: many

CDR3 protein: CASSQGTSGSLSSYNEQFF
CDR3 DNA: TGTGCCAGCAGCCAAGGGACTAGCGGGAGCCTCAGCTCCTACAATGAGCAGTTCTTC
D gene: TRBD2
V gene: TRBV9
J gene: TRBJ2-1
clone size: .

CDR3 protein: CASSLTPAGEQYF
CDR3 DNA: TGTGCCAGCAGTCTCACGCCGGCGGGCGAGCAGTACTTC
D gene: .
V gene: TRBV28
J gene: TRBJ2-7
clone size: few

CDR3 protein: CASSTLWEQFF
CDR3 DNA: TGTGCCAGCAGCACCCTGTGGGAGCAGTTCTTC
D gene: .
V gene: TRBV21-1
J gene: TRBJ2-1
clone size: .

CDR3 protein: CASLQAGPPNEQFF
CDR3 DNA: TGTGCCAGCCTCCAAGCGGGGCCACCCAATGAGCAGTTCTTC
D gene: TRBD2
V gene: TRBV12-3/TRBV12-4
J gene: TRBJ2-1
clone size: .

CDR3 protein: CASSLGHQGYPTDTQYF
CDR3 DNA: TGTGCCAGCAGCTTAGGCCACCAGGGGTACCCCACAGATACGCAGTATTTT
D gene: .
V gene: TRBV11-2
J gene: TRBJ2-3
clone size: few

CDR3 protein: CASRPRGTGGGYEQYF
CDR3 DNA: TGTGCCAGCAGGCCGAGAGGGACAGGGGGCGGGTACGAGCAGTACTTC
D gene: TRBD1
V gene: TRBV27
J gene: TRBJ2-7
clone size: few

CDR3 protein: CASGSGYYEQYF
CDR3 DNA: TGTGCTAGTGGTTCGGGATACTACGAGCAGTACTTC
D gene: .
V gene: TRBV12-5
J gene: TRBJ2-7
clone size: .

CDR3 protein: CASNPIPYNEQFF
CDR3 DNA: TGTGCCAGCAACCCTATCCCCTACAATGAGCAGTTCTTC
D gene: .
V gene: TRBV12-3/TRBV12-4
J gene: TRBJ2-1
clone size: many

CDR3 protein: CATSPGGLAVHNEQFF
CDR3 DNA: TGTGCCACCAGTCCGGGGGGACTAGCGGTCCACAATGAGCAGTTCTTC
D gene: TRBD2
V gene: TRBV24-1
J gene: TRBJ2-1
clone size: .